The 22 T cell receptor beta chains below were found in one sample sequenced in a study of neurological immune-mediated disorders (dated by TCRdb to about 2019). The protocol used for the library was 5' RACE. The data were produced on an Illumina HiSeq 2500. The public reads were reanalyzed by TCRdb: fastp trimming at Q25, MiXCR alignment, in-frame beta chains only. Rows are combined by CDR3 protein, so each entry shows the most common genes and DNA. The sample data list 15,000 to 20,000 distinct CDR3 sequences, and around 7.6% of these were observed just once. Approximately 16% of the sample comes from the top ten. The material sequenced was CD8+ T cells from blood. The receptor source for this set is a woman in her 30s with HTLV-1-associated myelopathy (HAM/TSP).

This clonotype occurred many times. CDR3 in DNA: TGTGCCAGCAGTTACCCACAGGGAAGTACTGAAGCTTTCTTT. Translation gives CASSYPQGSTEAFF. The rearrangement joins TRBV6-2 or TRBV6-3 to TRBJ1-1, with D tentatively TRBD1 (6 bases). The V end lost 2 bases, the J end lost 5 bases, and 12 bases lay between the germline ends. The CDR3 is made up of 14 amino acids. Germline V gene sequence: CDR1 MNHEY, CDR2 SVGEGT.

This clonotype came up many times. The chain couples TRBV7-9 to TRBJ1-1; 9 bases are a match to TRBD1. Germline loops: CDR1 SEHNR, CDR2 FQNEAQ (reference sequence). The CDR3 covers 17 residues. With V trimmed by 5 bases and J by 1 base, 11 bases remained unmatched. The CDR3 loop is CASSTTRDRVRNTEAFF. DNA of the CDR3: TGTGCCAGCAGCACTACCCGGGACAGGGTCCGGAACACTGAAGCTTTCTTT.

This clonotype was detected many times. This chain uses TRBV10-1 with TRBJ2-3; D is perhaps TRBD1 (5 bases). The CDR3 runs to 16 residues. Germline-derived CDR1 and CDR2 are WNHNN and SYGVQD (reference sequence). Between the trimmed V and J ends, which lost 0 bases and 2 bases, there was a span of 12 bases. CDR3: CASSESGHPNTDTQYF. DNA of the CDR3: TGCGCCAGCAGTGAGTCCGGACACCCCAACACAGATACGCAGTATTTT.

This clonotype has a count of ten or more. J is TRBJ2-1 and V is TRBV6-6, with D uncertain. Trimming removed 4 bases at V and 5 bases at J, with 12 bases between. The CDR3 contains 14 residues. CDR1 is MNHNY, CDR2 SVGAGI, per germline (reference sequence). The DNA for the CDR3 is TGTGCCAGCAGTTCCATGGGGTTCAACAATGAGCAGTTCTTC. Its protein product is CASSSMGFNNEQFF.

This clonotype is judged medium-sized. CDR3 sequence reads: CASSGEPDRRTTSGANVLTF. The CDR3 nucleotides are TGTGCCAGCAGCGGCGAGCCGGACAGGAGAACTACCTCTGGGGCCAACGTCCTGACTTTC. The rearrangement links TRBV13 to TRBJ2-6; the match to TRBD1 covers 7 bases. The germline V gene encodes CDR1 PRHDT and CDR2 FYEKMQ (reference sequence). The trim removed 5 bases at V and 0 bases at J, leaving 16 bases unmatched. The CDR3 spans 20 residues. The variable domain in full, with the rest retrieved from reference TRBV13 and TRBJ2-6, is AAGVIQSPRHLIKEKRETATLKCYPIPRHDTVYWYQQGPGQDPQFLISFYEKMQSDKGSIPDRFSAQQFSDYHSELNMSSLELGDSALYFCASSGEPDRRTTSGANVLTFGAGSRLTVL.

This clonotype was seen ten or more times. The V gene is TRBV12-3 or TRBV12-4, the J gene TRBJ2-2, with a weak D call TRBD2 (7 bases). The CDR3 is 15 residues long. Trimming stripped 3 bases from V and 4 bases from J, with 12 bases between. The CDR3 sequence: CASSFRGGATGELFF. CDR3 in DNA: TGTGCCAGCAGTTTTAGGGGGGGTGCCACCGGGGAGCTGTTTTTT.

This clonotype was seen at least ten times. The CDR3 here is CASSQERVTDTQYF. CDR3 bases: TGTGCCAGCAGCCAAGAACGGGTTACGGATACGCAGTATTTT. This chain joins TRBV3-1 and TRBJ2-3; D not certain. V was trimmed by 0 bases and J by 6 bases, leaving 10 bases between them. CDR1 and CDR2 from the germline V gene are LGHDT and YNNKEL (reference sequence). CDR3 size: 14 residues.

At least ten counts were recorded for this clonotype. The genes are TRBV7-2 and TRBJ2-1; D not certain. The V end lost 0 bases, the J end lost 6 bases, and 18 bases lay between the germline ends. The CDR3 runs 17 residues. The germline CDR1 and CDR2 sequences are SGHTA and FQGNSA. This CDR3 is CASSLAVGRAPGNEQFF. The CDR3 nucleotides read TGTGCCAGCAGCTTAGCGGTCGGTAGGGCCCCAGGCAATGAGCAGTTCTTC.

This sequence joins TRBV10-3 and TRBJ1-5; no definite D call. The CDR3 runs to 12 residues. Germline V lookup: CDR1 ENHRY, CDR2 SYGVKD. Trimming pared 7 bases from V and 4 bases from J, leaving 8 bases between. The CDR3 DNA follows: TGTGCCATCAAAGGAAGGAATCAGCCCCAGCATTTT. Translated: CAIKGRNQPQHF.

This clonotype was counted at least ten times. The chain recombines TRBV10-3 with TRBJ1-2; D not certain. Germline V gene lookup returns CDR1 ENHRY and CDR2 SYGVKD. The CDR3 consists of 16 residues. V gave up 0 bases and J gave up 4 bases, with 15 bases separating them. CDR3 in DNA: TGTGCCATCAGTGAGTCGACCGGACGGGATTTCTATGGCTACACCTTC. Translating it yields CAISESTGRDFYGYTF.

This clonotype was counted ten times or more. J is TRBJ2-5 and V is TRBV7-9; 9 nucleotides match TRBD1. The trim removed 5 bases at V and 3 bases at J, leaving 4 bases unmatched. From germline, CDR1 is SEHNR and CDR2 FQNEAQ (reference sequence). The CDR3 sequence is 14 residues long. The CDR3 is CASSPGTGKETQYF. CDR3 bases: TGTGCCAGCAGCCCTGGGACAGGGAAAGAGACCCAGTACTTC.

In this sample, this clonotype turned up many times. The chain carries TRBV7-6 and TRBJ2-1; 8 nucleotides agree with TRBD2. V was pared by 1 base and J by 8 bases, with 7 bases of the junction left unmatched. This CDR3 region has 15 residues. Germline loops: CDR1 SGHVS, CDR2 FNYEAQ. The chain's CDR3 is CASSLVPGGGDEQFF. In DNA form, the CDR3 reads TGTGCCAGCAGCTTAGTCCCCGGGGGGGGCGATGAGCAGTTCTTC.

The CDR3 is CASGAGKTEAFF. DNA for the CDR3: TGTGCCAGCGGTGCAGGGAAGACAGAAGCTTTCTTT. The chain combines TRBV9 with TRBJ1-1; D is perhaps TRBD1 (5 bases). The V end was cut by 7 bases, the J end by 8 bases, with 15 bases between. The CDR3 length is 12 residues. CDR1 and CDR2 from the germline V gene are SGDLS and YYNGEE.

This clonotype occurred many times. J is TRBJ2-7 and V is TRBV20-1; D is uncertain. V was clipped by 3 bases and J by 0 bases, with 18 bases between them. This CDR3 region has 16 residues. Germline CDR1 is DFQATT and CDR2 is SNEGSKA (reference sequence). This CDR3 reads CSARPTSDWGSYEQYF. CDR3 in DNA: TGCAGTGCTAGGCCCACCTCGGATTGGGGCTCCTACGAGCAGTACTTC.

Many counts were recorded for this clonotype. The rearrangement links TRBV20-1 to TRBJ1-4; D remains ambiguous. V dropped 4 bases and J dropped 7 bases, with 16 bases sitting between them. The CDR3 runs to 14 residues. Germline V lookup: CDR1 DFQATT, CDR2 SNEGSKA (reference sequence). The CDR3 loop is CSAKAAPGSEKLFF. The CDR3 coding sequence is TGCAGTGCTAAGGCGGCTCCGGGGAGTGAAAAACTGTTTTTT.

This clonotype was seen many times. The rearrangement uses TRBV9 and TRBJ2-1; no clear D. The germline CDR1 and CDR2 sequences are SGDLS and YYNGEE. CDR3 size: 15 residues. Trimming pared 4 bases from V and 0 bases from J, leaving 11 bases between. The CDR3 DNA follows: TGTGCCAGCAGCCCCACTGGGGTCTCCTACAATGAGCAGTTCTTC. Translated, it gives CASSPTGVSYNEQFF.

For this clonotype: One base away lies a much larger clone, so this may be a sequencing read error. The gene calls are TRBV4-1 and TRBJ1-1; unclear D gene. This CDR3 comprises 13 residues. The V gene's germline CDR1 is MGHRA and CDR2 YSYEKL. Between the trimmed V and J ends, which lost 6 bases and 6 bases, there was a span of 14 bases. CDR3 nucleotides: TGCGCCAGCAGTTGGATTTCAAGGGCTGAAGCTTTCTTT. It translates to CASSWISRAEAFF.

This clonotype came up many times. V gene TRBV6-5 combines with J gene TRBJ2-5; D ambiguous. The CDR3 runs 15 residues. CDR1 is MNHEY, CDR2 SVGAGI, per germline. V was shortened by 6 bases and J by 1 base, with 15 bases between the two germline ends. This CDR3 reads CASRQLITGQETQYF. The DNA of the CDR3 is TGTGCCAGCAGACAACTAATAACGGGCCAAGAGACCCAGTACTTC.

By share of the sample, this clonotype is medium-sized (0.01 to 0.1%). The chain has TRBV20-1 and TRBJ2-1; 10 bases align to TRBD2. V dropped 0 bases and J dropped 3; count of bases not matched to a gene: 5. Germline V gene lookup returns CDR1 DFQATT and CDR2 SNEGSKA (reference sequence). The CDR3 has 16 residues. CDR3 amino acids: CSARDPSGGDYNEQFF. In DNA, the CDR3 is TGCAGTGCTAGAGATCCTAGCGGGGGTGACTACAATGAGCAGTTCTTC.

The gene calls are TRBV5-6 and TRBJ2-7; 7 positions match TRBD1. V trimming: 0 bases; J trimming: 0 bases; junction bases outside the gene matches: 9. This CDR3 contains 17 residues. The V gene's germline CDR1 is SGHDT and CDR2 YYEEEE. The CDR3 loop is CASSLEYAGGTSYEQYF. In DNA, the CDR3 is TGTGCCAGCAGCTTGGAATATGCAGGGGGTACCTCCTACGAGCAGTACTTC.

This clonotype was picked up many times. This chain uses TRBV6-6 with TRBJ1-3; possibly TRBD1 for D (5 bases). V lost 5 bases and J 5 bases, leaving 10 bases between the germline ends. The CDR3 runs 13 residues. Germline assignment: CDR1 MNHNY and CDR2 SVGAGI (reference sequence). In nucleotides, the CDR3 is TGTGCCAGCAGTACCCGGGACCGAAACACCATATATTTT. Its translation: CASSTRDRNTIYF.

The chain employs TRBV7-9 and TRBJ1-3, with D possibly matching TRBD1 (5 bases). The CDR3 covers 15 residues. Germline lookup yields CDR1 SEHNR and CDR2 FQNEAQ (reference sequence). Trimming removed 0 bases at V and 2 bases at J, with 8 bases between. CDR3 residues: CASSLAPGTGNTIYF. For the CDR3, the DNA is TGTGCCAGCAGCTTAGCGCCAGGGACTGGAAACACCATATATTTT.